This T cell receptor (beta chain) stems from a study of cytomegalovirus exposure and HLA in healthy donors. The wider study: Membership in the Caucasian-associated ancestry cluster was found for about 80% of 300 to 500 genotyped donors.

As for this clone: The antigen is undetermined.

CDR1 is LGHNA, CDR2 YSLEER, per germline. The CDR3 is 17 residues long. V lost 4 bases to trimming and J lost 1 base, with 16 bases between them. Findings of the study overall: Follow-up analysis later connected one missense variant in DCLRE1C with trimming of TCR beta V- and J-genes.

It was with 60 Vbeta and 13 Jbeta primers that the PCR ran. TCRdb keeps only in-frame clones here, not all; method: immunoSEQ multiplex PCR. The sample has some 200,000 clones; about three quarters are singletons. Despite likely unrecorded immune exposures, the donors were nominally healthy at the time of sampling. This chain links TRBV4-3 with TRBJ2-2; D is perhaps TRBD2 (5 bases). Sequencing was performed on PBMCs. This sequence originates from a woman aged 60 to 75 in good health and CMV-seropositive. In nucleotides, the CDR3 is TGCGCCAGCAGCCCCTCCAGGTCCGGGGAGAACACCGGGGAGCTGTTTTTT. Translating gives CASSPSRSGENTGELFF.